The entry that follows covers one TCR beta chain sequence. What it binds is unknown. The time point is: week 23, last vaccination. Mutant IDH1 20-mer peptide, at 300 ug, made up each vaccine dose, with topical imiquimod. Sequencing used immunoSEQ multiplex PCR; TCRdb keeps in-frame clones, though not all of them. The data show roughly 52,000 clones, under 90% seen once. Germline CDR1 reads SEHNR; CDR2 reads FQNEAQ (reference sequence). The CDR3 runs to 13 residues. V shed 1 base and J shed 3 bases, with 7 bases lying between them. The source of the sample is a study of a mutant IDH1 vaccine in newly diagnosed glioma. The wider study: Treated individuals were approximately 62% male and around 40% female, averaging 40.4 years of age. Earlier treatment was radiotherapy, temozolomide, or both, with most getting both.

Study-wide results and limits: Pseudoprogression showed no apparent link to changes in top peripheral T cell clonotypes.

The TCR comes from a man between 40 and 49 years old with glioma. The chain combines TRBV7-9 with TRBJ2-7; D is undetermined. The specimen comprised PBMCs, sampled from a glioma patient whose treatment included an IDH1 peptide vaccine. The CDR3 DNA sequence: TGTGCCAGCAGCTTAGGAGGTCTCTACGAGCAGTACTTC. Its protein product is CASSLGGLYEQYF.